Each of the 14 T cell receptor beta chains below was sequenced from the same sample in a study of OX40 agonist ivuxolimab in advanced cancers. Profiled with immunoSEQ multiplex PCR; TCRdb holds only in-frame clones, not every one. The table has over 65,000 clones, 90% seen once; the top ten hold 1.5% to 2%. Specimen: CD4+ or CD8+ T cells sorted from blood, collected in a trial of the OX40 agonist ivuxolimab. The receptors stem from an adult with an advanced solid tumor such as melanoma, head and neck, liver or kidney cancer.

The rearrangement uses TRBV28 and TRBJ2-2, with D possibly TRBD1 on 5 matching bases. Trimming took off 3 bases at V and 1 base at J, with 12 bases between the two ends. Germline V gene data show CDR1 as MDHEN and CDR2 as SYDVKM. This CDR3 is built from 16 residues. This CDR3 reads CASSFSDSLNTGELFF. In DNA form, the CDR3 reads TGTGCCAGCAGTTTTTCTGACAGCCTGAACACCGGGGAGCTGTTTTTT.

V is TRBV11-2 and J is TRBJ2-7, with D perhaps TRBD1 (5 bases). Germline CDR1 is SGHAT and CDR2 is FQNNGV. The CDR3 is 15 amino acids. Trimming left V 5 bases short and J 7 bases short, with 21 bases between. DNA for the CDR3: TGTGCCAGCAGCCCCAGGGTGCTTGGGGCGGAAGAGCAGTACTTC. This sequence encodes CASSPRVLGAEEQYF.

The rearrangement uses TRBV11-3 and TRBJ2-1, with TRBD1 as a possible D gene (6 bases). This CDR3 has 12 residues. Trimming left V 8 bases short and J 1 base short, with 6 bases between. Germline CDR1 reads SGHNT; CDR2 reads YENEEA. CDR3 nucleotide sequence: TGTGCCAGCGGACAGTCCTACAATGAGCAGTTCTTC. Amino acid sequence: CASGQSYNEQFF.

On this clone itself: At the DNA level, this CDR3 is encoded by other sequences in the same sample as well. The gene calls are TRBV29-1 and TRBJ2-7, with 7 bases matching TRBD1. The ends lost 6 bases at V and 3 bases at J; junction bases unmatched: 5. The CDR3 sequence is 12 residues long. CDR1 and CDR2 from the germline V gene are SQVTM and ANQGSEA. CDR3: CSVENRGYEQYF. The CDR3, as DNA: TGCAGCGTGGAAAACAGGGGCTACGAGCAGTACTTC.

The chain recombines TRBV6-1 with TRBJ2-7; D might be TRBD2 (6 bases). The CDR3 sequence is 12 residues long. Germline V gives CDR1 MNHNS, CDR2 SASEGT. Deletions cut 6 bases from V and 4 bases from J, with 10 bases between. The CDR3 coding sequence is TGTGCCAGCAGGCGGGATCGGTACGAGCAGTACTTC. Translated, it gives CASRRDRYEQYF.

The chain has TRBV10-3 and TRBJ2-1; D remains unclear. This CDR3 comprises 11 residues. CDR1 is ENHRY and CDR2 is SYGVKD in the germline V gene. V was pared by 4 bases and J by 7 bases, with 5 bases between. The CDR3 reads CAISVGNEQFF. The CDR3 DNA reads TGTGCCATCAGTGTGGGGAATGAGCAGTTCTTC.

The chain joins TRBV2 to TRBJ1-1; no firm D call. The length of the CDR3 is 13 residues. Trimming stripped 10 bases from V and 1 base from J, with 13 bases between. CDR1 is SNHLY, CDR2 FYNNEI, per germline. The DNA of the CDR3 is TGTGCCACCCGGGGTTCAGCGAACACTGAAGCTTTCTTT. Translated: CATRGSANTEAFF.

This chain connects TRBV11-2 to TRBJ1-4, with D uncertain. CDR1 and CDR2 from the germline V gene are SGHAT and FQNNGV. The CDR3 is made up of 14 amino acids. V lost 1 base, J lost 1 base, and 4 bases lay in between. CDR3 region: CASSLAGTNEKLFF. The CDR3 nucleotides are TGTGCCAGCAGCTTAGCGGGAACTAATGAAAAACTGTTTTTT. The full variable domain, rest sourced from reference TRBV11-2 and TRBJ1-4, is EAGVAQSPRYKIIEKRQSVAFWCNPISGHATLYWYQQILGQGPKLLIQFQNNGVVDDSQLPKDRFSAERLKGVDSTLKIQPAKLEDSAVYLCASSLAGTNEKLFFGSGTQLSVL.

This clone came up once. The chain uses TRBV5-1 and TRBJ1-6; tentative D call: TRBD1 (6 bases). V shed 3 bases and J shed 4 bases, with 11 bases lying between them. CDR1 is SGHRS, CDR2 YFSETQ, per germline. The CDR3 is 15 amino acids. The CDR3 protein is CASSSWTAYNSPLHF. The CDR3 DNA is TGCGCCAGCAGCTCCTGGACAGCTTATAATTCACCCCTCCACTTT.

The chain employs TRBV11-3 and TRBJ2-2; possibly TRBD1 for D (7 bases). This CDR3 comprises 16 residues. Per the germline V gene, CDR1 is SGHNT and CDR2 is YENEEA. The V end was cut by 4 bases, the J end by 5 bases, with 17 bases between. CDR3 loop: CASSSQAGQRTGELFF. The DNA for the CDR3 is TGTGCCAGCAGCTCTCAGGCGGGACAGCGAACCGGGGAGCTGTTTTTT. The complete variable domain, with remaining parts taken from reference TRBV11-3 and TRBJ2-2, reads EAGVVQSPRYKIIEKKQPVAFWCNPISGHNTLYWYLQNLGQGPELLIRYENEEAVDDSQLPKDRFSAERLKGVDSTLKIQPAELGDSAVYLCASSSQAGQRTGELFFGEGSRLTVL.

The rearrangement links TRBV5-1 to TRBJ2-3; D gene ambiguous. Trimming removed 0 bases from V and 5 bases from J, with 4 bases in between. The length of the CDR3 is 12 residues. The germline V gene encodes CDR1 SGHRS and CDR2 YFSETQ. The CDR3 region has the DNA TGCGCCAGCAGCTTGGACGGAGATACGCAGTATTTT. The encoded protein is CASSLDGDTQYF.

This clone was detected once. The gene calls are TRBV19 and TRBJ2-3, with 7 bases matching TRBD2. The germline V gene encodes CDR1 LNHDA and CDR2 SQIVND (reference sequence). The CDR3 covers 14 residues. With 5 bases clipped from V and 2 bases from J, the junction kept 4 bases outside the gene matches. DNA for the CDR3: TGTGCCAGTAGTGAGGGACTACACACAGATACGCAGTATTTT. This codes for CASSEGLHTDTQYF.

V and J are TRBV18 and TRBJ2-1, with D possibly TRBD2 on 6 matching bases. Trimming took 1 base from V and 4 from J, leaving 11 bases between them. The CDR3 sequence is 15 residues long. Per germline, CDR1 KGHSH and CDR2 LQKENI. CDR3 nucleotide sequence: TGTGCCAGCTCACCACGGGACTCCACATACAATGAGCAGTTCTTC. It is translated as CASSPRDSTYNEQFF.

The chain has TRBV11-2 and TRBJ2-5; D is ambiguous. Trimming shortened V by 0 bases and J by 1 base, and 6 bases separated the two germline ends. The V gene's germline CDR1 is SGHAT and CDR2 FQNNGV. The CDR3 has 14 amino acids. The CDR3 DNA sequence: TGTGCCAGCAGCTTAGAGGCAGTCCAAGAGACCCAGTACTTC. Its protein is CASSLEAVQETQYF.